Below are 18 T cell receptor beta chains sequenced from a single sample in a study of OX40 agonist ivuxolimab in advanced cancers. The library was generated by the immunoSEQ multiplex PCR assay. TCRdb stores this immuneACCESS table with in-frame sequences only. Part of the clones is absent; in the studies checked, under half of the shortfall reflects unresolved V genes, and no reason is known for the rest. For this sample there are 100,000 or so clones; approximately 90% appear just once. More than 0.25% of the sample lies in the top ten. The source material was CD4+ or CD8+ T cells sorted from blood, sampled in a trial of the OX40 agonist ivuxolimab. These TCRs come from an adult with an advanced solid tumor such as melanoma, head and neck, liver or kidney cancer.

J is TRBJ2-1 and V is TRBV11-1; the D is unclear. Germline lookup yields CDR1 SGHAT and CDR2 FQDESV (reference sequence). The CDR3 loop spans 12 amino acids. Trimming shortened V by 2 bases and J by 9 bases, and 8 bases separated the two germline ends. This CDR3 is CASSLTSSEQFF. The DNA for the CDR3 is TGTGCCAGCAGCTTAACAAGTTCTGAGCAGTTCTTC.

The CDR3 spells CAWSAGDGYTF. The CDR3 bases are TGTGCCTGGAGTGCGGGGGATGGCTACACCTTC. V and J are TRBV30 and TRBJ1-2; possibly TRBD1 for D (5 bases). Trimming shortened V by 1 base and J by 6 bases, and 6 bases separated the two germline ends. The length of the CDR3 is 11 residues. The germline CDR1 and CDR2 sequences are GTSNPN and SVGIG (reference sequence).

Here the CDR3 reads CASTGFSSGAEQFF. In DNA form, the CDR3 reads TGTGCCAGCACGGGTTTTTCGAGCGGCGCTGAGCAGTTCTTC. The chain uses TRBV6-5 and TRBJ2-1; D may be TRBD2 (5 bases). The CDR3 contains 14 residues. Germline values: CDR1 MNHEY, CDR2 SVGAGI. Trimming took 7 bases from V and 9 from J, leaving 19 bases between them.

The chain links TRBV27 to TRBJ2-3; no clear D gene. Trimming stripped 5 bases from V and 2 bases from J, with 14 bases between. The CDR3 is 15 residues long. Germline CDR1 MNHEY, CDR2 SMNVEV (reference sequence). In DNA form, the CDR3 reads TGTGCCAGCAGTCCTAGTATAAAAAACACAGATACGCAGTATTTT. Its protein product is CASSPSIKNTDTQYF.

This clone was found once. Sequence at one end of the junction differs from germline and may be a read error. The J gene is TRBJ2-1, the V gene TRBV28; 12 bases fit TRBD2. The CDR3 spans 15 residues. CDR1 and CDR2 (germline): MDHEN, SYDVKM. CDR3: CASSLFGRLAGETIF. As DNA, the CDR3 is TGTGCCAGCAGTTTATTTGGGAGACTAGCGGGAGAAACTATCTTC.

The chain recombines TRBV19 with TRBJ2-2; D may match TRBD1 or TRBD2 (5 bases each). The germline CDR1 and CDR2 sequences are LNHDA and SQIVND (reference sequence). The CDR3 is 15 residues long. Trimming took 5 bases from V and 0 from J, leaving 10 bases between them. The CDR3 loop is CASSPGSANTGELFF. DNA of the CDR3: TGTGCCAGTAGTCCAGGGAGCGCGAACACCGGGGAGCTGTTTTTT.

V usage is TRBV6-1 and J usage is TRBJ2-7; D possibly corresponds to TRBD2 (6 bases). Trimming took off 0 bases at V and 0 bases at J, with 18 bases between the two ends. Germline values: CDR1 MNHNS, CDR2 SASEGT. The CDR3 length is 18 residues. CDR3 coding DNA: TGTGCCAGCAGTGAAGCTATGTTGAGGACGCGGGGCTCCTACGAGCAGTACTTC. This encodes CASSEAMLRTRGSYEQYF.

The V and J genes are TRBV27 and TRBJ1-3; D not resolved. Trimming pared 5 bases from V and 0 bases from J, leaving 11 bases between. CDR1 is MNHEY and CDR2 is SMNVEV in the germline V gene (reference sequence). This CDR3 region has 15 residues. The CDR3 coding sequence is TGTGCCAGCAGTCTAGACGGGAGCTCTGGAAACACCATATATTTT. It translates to CASSLDGSSGNTIYF.

The chain recombines TRBV10-3 with TRBJ1-4; 9 bases are a match to TRBD1. The J segment lost 11 bases and the V segment lost 10 bases, leaving 11 bases of the junction unmatched. This CDR3 comprises 13 residues. Germline V gene data show CDR1 as ENHRY and CDR2 as SYGVKD. DNA for the CDR3: TGTGCCAGCAGGGACAGGGAAAATCAGAAACTGTTTTTT. It translates to CASRDRENQKLFF.

The chain employs TRBV5-5 and TRBJ2-5, with 11 positions matching TRBD2. V shed 5 bases, J shed 5 bases, and the junction held 17 bases outside the gene matches. The CDR3 is 18 amino acids. Germline CDR1 reads SGHKS; CDR2 reads YYEKEE (reference sequence). The CDR3 DNA sequence: TGTGCCAGCAGTCTGGGACGGGTAGCGGGAGGGCCTACGGAGACCCAGTACTTC. The encoded protein is CASSLGRVAGGPTETQYF.

The V and J genes are TRBV11-2 and TRBJ1-5, with a possible D match to TRBD1 (6 bases). The CDR3 length is 17 residues. CDR1 and CDR2 (germline): SGHAT, FQNNGV. The V end lost 4 bases, the J end lost 2 bases, and 18 bases lay between the germline ends. The DNA of the CDR3 is TGTGCCAGCAGCTACCGTCAACAGGGTTCGGGCAATCAGCCCCAGCATTTT. Its translation is CASSYRQQGSGNQPQHF.

CDR3 protein: CASSVGEVRRNTGELFF. For the CDR3, the DNA is TGTGCCAGCAGCGTAGGCGAGGTCAGGAGGAACACCGGGGAGCTGTTTTTT. This sequence joins TRBV9 and TRBJ2-2; no firm D call. Germline-derived CDR1 and CDR2 are SGDLS and YYNGEE. The CDR3 is 17 amino acids. V lost 0 bases and J lost 1, with 13 bases in between. The full variable domain, its missing parts supplied by reference TRBV9 and TRBJ2-2, is DSGVTQTPKHLITATGQRVTLRCSPRSGDLSVYWYQQSLDQGLQFLIQYYNGEERAKGNILERFSAQQFPDLHSELNLSSLELGDSALYFCASSVGEVRRNTGELFFGEGSRLTVL.

The V call is TRBV5-6, the J call TRBJ2-1, with a tentative D call TRBD2 (5 bases). Germline CDR1 and CDR2: SGHDT and YYEEEE. V was trimmed by 4 bases and J by 6 bases, leaving 14 bases between them. This CDR3 is 14 amino acids long. The CDR3 spells CASSRDPLGNEQFF. DNA of the CDR3: TGTGCCAGCAGCCGGGATCCCCTCGGCAATGAGCAGTTCTTC.

The gene calls are TRBV5-6 and TRBJ2-7; D is possibly TRBD1 or TRBD2 (5 bases each). V was trimmed by 0 bases and J by 6 bases, leaving 16 bases between them. The germline V gene encodes CDR1 SGHDT and CDR2 YYEEEE. CDR3 length: 15 residues. CDR3 loop: CASSLEWGPRTEQYF. CDR3 DNA sequence: TGTGCCAGCAGCTTGGAGTGGGGACCGCGGACCGAGCAGTACTTC.

The chain recombines TRBV7-2 with TRBJ2-5, with 9 bases that match TRBD1. Trimming removed 3 bases from V and 5 bases from J; junction bases left unmatched: 4. Germline V CDR1 and CDR2: SGHTA, FQGNSA. CDR3 length equals 14 residues. The DNA of the CDR3 is TGTGCCAGCAGCTTCCAGACAGGGGGGGAGACCCAGTACTTC. Protein product: CASSFQTGGETQYF.

This clone was recorded once. The V and J genes are TRBV5-4 and TRBJ1-2; 9 bases line up with TRBD1. The trim removed 2 bases at V and 8 bases at J, leaving 4 bases unmatched. The CDR3 has 13 residues. CDR1 and CDR2 (germline): SGHNT, YYREEE (reference sequence). CDR3 residues: CASSLQGARGYTF. CDR3 bases: TGTGCCAGCAGCTTACAGGGGGCTCGGGGCTACACCTTC.

This sequence joins TRBV2 and TRBJ2-4; 8 bases match TRBD1. Losses at the gene ends were 7 bases for V and 6 bases for J; bases not matched to a gene: 14. Germline values: CDR1 SNHLY, CDR2 FYNNEI. This CDR3 contains 16 residues. Here the CDR3 DNA reads TGTGCCAGCATAGGGTTGAGGACAGGGTATAGAAACATTCAGTACTTC. Translated: CASIGLRTGYRNIQYF.

The V gene is TRBV10-3, the J gene TRBJ1-3; no reliable D call. V lost 3 bases, J lost 6 bases, and 9 bases lay in between. CDR1 and CDR2 from the germline V gene are ENHRY and SYGVKD. The CDR3 totals 13 residues. This CDR3 reads CAISDFKENTIYF. The CDR3 DNA reads TGTGCCATCAGTGATTTCAAGGAAAACACCATATATTTT.